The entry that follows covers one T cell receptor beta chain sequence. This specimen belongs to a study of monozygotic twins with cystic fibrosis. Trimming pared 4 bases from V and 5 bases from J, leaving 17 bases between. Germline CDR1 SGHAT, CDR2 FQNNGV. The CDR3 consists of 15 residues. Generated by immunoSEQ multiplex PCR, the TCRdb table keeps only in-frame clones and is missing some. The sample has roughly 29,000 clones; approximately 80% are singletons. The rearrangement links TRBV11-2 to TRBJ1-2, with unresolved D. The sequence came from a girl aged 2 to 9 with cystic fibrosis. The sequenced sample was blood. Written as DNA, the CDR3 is TGTGCCAGCAGCTATTTTCTGGACCTGGGATATGGCTACACCTTC. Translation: CASSYFLDLGYGYTF.